These 28 T cell receptor beta chains originate from one sample sequenced in a study of cytomegalovirus exposure and HLA in healthy donors. Researchers ran the PCR with 60 Vbeta and 13 Jbeta primers. TCRdb's copy holds only in-frame clones and misses some; the assay was immunoSEQ multiplex PCR. The table has about 31,000 clones, about 70% seen once. Sequencing was carried out using PBMCs. These TCRs come from a man in his forties or fifties in good health and CMV-seropositive.

The chain joins TRBV6-6 to TRBJ1-5; 8 bases are a match to TRBD1. Germline V gives CDR1 MNHNY, CDR2 SVGAGI (reference sequence). V lost 7 bases, J lost 6 bases, and 8 bases stayed unmatched. This CDR3 spans 14 amino acids. The CDR3 reads CASTLPGGGQPQHF. As DNA, the CDR3 is TGTGCCAGCACCCTCCCAGGGGGCGGTCAGCCCCAGCATTTT.

The V and J genes are TRBV10-3 and TRBJ2-1; D might be TRBD1 (6 bases). V was shortened by 0 bases and J by 0 bases, with 6 bases between the two germline ends. Germline CDR1 reads ENHRY; CDR2 reads SYGVKD. The length of the CDR3 is 15 residues. Written as DNA, the CDR3 is TGTGCCATCAGTGAGTCAGGGGGCTCCTACAATGAGCAGTTCTTC. Translation gives CAISESGGSYNEQFF.

This chain links TRBV11-2 with TRBJ2-1, with D possibly TRBD1 on 5 matching bases. The CDR3 covers 16 residues. V was clipped by 1 base and J by 4 bases, with 14 bases between them. Germline assignment: CDR1 SGHAT and CDR2 FQNNGV. In DNA form, the CDR3 reads TGTGCCAGCAGCTTAGTGGCAGGGCGAGTGTACAATGAGCAGTTCTTC. Encoded protein: CASSLVAGRVYNEQFF.

The rearrangement links TRBV18 to TRBJ1-3, with unresolved D. Germline CDR1 KGHSH, CDR2 LQKENI. This CDR3 comprises 17 residues. The V gene lost 0 bases and the J gene lost 2 bases, with 14 bases spanning the gap. For the CDR3, the DNA is TGTGCCAGCTCACCACCGCAGGCCCCTGGCCCTGGAAACACCATATATTTT. Residues: CASSPPQAPGPGNTIYF.

This chain connects TRBV10-3 to TRBJ2-6; D perhaps matches TRBD1 (5 bases). The germline V and J ends were trimmed by 2 bases and 0 bases, with 8 bases remaining between them. This CDR3 is built from 16 residues. The germline CDR1 and CDR2 sequences are ENHRY and SYGVKD. For the CDR3, the DNA is TGTGCCATCAGTGAGGGACACCGCTCTGGGGCCAACGTCCTGACTTTC. Translating gives CAISEGHRSGANVLTF.

The chain joins TRBV27 to TRBJ2-7; 8 nucleotides match TRBD2. Germline V gene lookup returns CDR1 MNHEY and CDR2 SMNVEV (reference sequence). Trimming took 1 base from V and 1 from J; bases not matched to a gene: 9. The CDR3 sequence is 17 residues long. This CDR3 reads CASSLFFRGGNSYEQYF. In DNA, the CDR3 is TGTGCCAGCAGTTTATTTTTTCGGGGGGGTAATTCCTACGAGCAGTACTTC.

The V and J genes are TRBV29-1 and TRBJ2-7, with D possibly matching TRBD2 (5 bases). Trimming stripped 7 bases from V and 3 bases from J, with 25 bases between. The CDR3 is 16 residues long. Germline values: CDR1 SQVTM, CDR2 ANQGSEA. The CDR3 DNA is TGCAGCGCCCTGATAAGAACGGACTCCGGGGTCTACGAGCAGTACTTC. Protein: CSALIRTDSGVYEQYF.

The chain joins TRBV4-1 to TRBJ2-5; the match to TRBD2 covers 10 bases. The J call is uncertain, as TRBJ2-7 better fits the DNA end. There are 16 residues in the CDR3. Germline V CDR1 and CDR2: MGHRA, YSYEKL. CDR3 in DNA: TGCGCCAGCAGCCAGGTACCCGGGACTAGCGTCTACGAGCAGTACTTC. Translated, it gives CASSQVPGTSVYEQYF.

The chain has TRBV27 and TRBJ2-7; TRBD1 might be the D (6 bases). The CDR3 contains 15 residues. Germline V CDR1 and CDR2: MNHEY, SMNVEV (reference sequence). Trimming removed 8 bases at V and 5 bases at J, with 22 bases between. In nucleotides, the CDR3 is TGTGCCAGCGGCATAACAGGGATACGGTCTGACGAGCAGTACTTC. Protein sequence: CASGITGIRSDEQYF.

The J gene is TRBJ2-2, the V gene TRBV10-3; possible D gene TRBD1, 6 bases. This CDR3 is 18 amino acids long. Germline loops: CDR1 ENHRY, CDR2 SYGVKD. The ends were cut back, 7 bases at V and 6 bases at J, with 27 bases in the middle. The CDR3 spells CAITQERGIESAAGELFF. CDR3 coding DNA: TGTGCCATCACCCAAGAAAGGGGGATAGAGAGCGCAGCCGGGGAGCTGTTTTTT.

The chain carries TRBV10-3 and TRBJ2-7; 7 bases are shared with TRBD2. Losses at the gene ends were 6 bases for V and 2 bases for J; bases not matched to a gene: 4. The CDR3 is 13 amino acids. Per germline, CDR1 ENHRY and CDR2 SYGVKD. CDR3 protein: CAIRSGGPYEQYF. In nucleotides, the CDR3 is TGTGCCATCAGGTCGGGGGGACCCTACGAGCAGTACTTC.

This rearrangement joins TRBV7-2 to TRBJ1-1, with D perhaps TRBD1 (5 bases). Germline V gene data show CDR1 as SGHTA and CDR2 as FQGNSA. Trimming cost V 4 bases and J 2 bases, with 8 bases left between them. There are 13 residues in the CDR3. The DNA for the CDR3 is TGTGCCAGCAGCTCCCAGGGTAACACTGAAGCTTTCTTT. It translates to CASSSQGNTEAFF.

This clone occurred a few times. The CDR3 protein is CASRRDRNTGELFF. The CDR3 nucleotides read TGTGCCAGTCGTAGGGACAGGAACACCGGGGAGCTGTTTTTT. The chain couples TRBV2 to TRBJ2-2; 7 bases map to TRBD1. The CDR3 length is 14 residues. Trimming took 9 bases from V and 1 from J; bases not matched to a gene: 5. Germline V gene data show CDR1 as SNHLY and CDR2 as FYNNEI.

This chain joins TRBV7-9 and TRBJ2-1; TRBD1 matches 11 bases. This CDR3 is built from 15 residues. Trimming removed 4 bases from V and 7 bases from J; junction bases left unmatched: 6. CDR1 is SEHNR and CDR2 is FQNEAQ in the germline V gene (reference sequence). In DNA form, the CDR3 reads TGTGCCAGCAGCTCTCGGGACAGGGGGATGAATGAGCAGTTCTTC. Translated, it gives CASSSRDRGMNEQFF.

The chain is built from TRBV29-1 and TRBJ2-2; 7 nucleotides agree with TRBD1. The length of the CDR3 is 14 residues. The germline V gene has CDR1 SQVTM and CDR2 ANQGSEA. V shed 6 bases and J 0 bases; nucleotides not matched to a gene: 4. The CDR3 coding sequence is TGCAGCGTGTCCGGGACAGCGAACACCGGGGAGCTGTTTTTT. Protein: CSVSGTANTGELFF.

The gene calls are TRBV9 and TRBJ2-3; D perhaps matches TRBD1 (5 bases). Trimming took 3 bases from V and 5 from J, leaving 19 bases between them. Germline V CDR1 and CDR2: SGDLS, YYNGEE. CDR3 length: 16 residues. The CDR3 loop is CASSASDIWIGDTQYF. CDR3 DNA: TGTGCCAGCAGCGCGTCGGACATCTGGATCGGAGATACGCAGTATTTT.

The chain recombines TRBV9 with TRBJ2-2; weak D call: TRBD1 (5 bases). This CDR3 region has 15 residues. Germline V CDR1 and CDR2: SGDLS, YYNGEE. Trimming removed 0 bases from V and 7 bases from J, with 13 bases in between. This CDR3 is CASSVAQDNSGELFF. CDR3 in DNA: TGTGCCAGCAGCGTAGCACAGGATAATAGCGGGGAGCTGTTTTTT.

This chain joins TRBV29-1 and TRBJ2-7, with D uncertain. Trimming left V 1 base short and J 3 bases short, with 7 bases between. CDR1 is SQVTM, CDR2 ANQGSEA, per germline. This CDR3 is 12 amino acids long. CDR3 in amino acids: CSVEGRFYEQYF. The CDR3 DNA reads TGCAGCGTTGAAGGTCGGTTCTACGAGCAGTACTTC.

The chain recombines TRBV6-5 with TRBJ2-1, with 7 bases aligning to TRBD2. Germline V gives CDR1 MNHEY, CDR2 SVGAGI. The CDR3 length is 15 residues. J gave up 2 bases and V 4 bases, and 5 bases lay outside the gene matches. CDR3 residues: CASSSSRGAYNEQFF. The DNA for the CDR3 is TGTGCCAGCAGTTCTAGCCGGGGGGCCTACAATGAGCAGTTCTTC.

The chain has TRBV9 and TRBJ2-1, with TRBD1 identical over 10 bases. The V gene's germline CDR1 is SGDLS and CDR2 YYNGEE. V dropped 5 bases and J dropped 7; count of bases not matched to a gene: 12. The CDR3 is made up of 16 amino acids. The CDR3 spells CASRSSSGTGENEQFF. CDR3 DNA: TGTGCCAGCAGGTCCTCCTCCGGGACAGGGGAGAATGAGCAGTTCTTC.

V and J are TRBV18 and TRBJ1-4; 9 bases are a match to TRBD1. The CDR3 has 13 amino acids. Germline CDR1 is KGHSH and CDR2 is LQKENI. The V gene end was trimmed by 6 bases and the J gene end by 7 bases; junction bases not matched to a gene: 3. CDR3 region: CASSRGQGEKLFF. DNA of the CDR3: TGTGCCAGCTCGAGGGGACAGGGTGAAAAACTGTTTTTT. The whole variable domain, filled in from reference TRBV18 and TRBJ1-4, reads NAGVMQNPRHLVRRRGQEARLRCSPMKGHSHVYWYRQLPEEGLKFMVYLQKENIIDESGMPKERFSAEFPKEGPSILRIQQVVRGDSAAYFCASSRGQGEKLFFGSGTQLSVL.

This clone was recorded only once. The rearrangement joins TRBV5-6 to TRBJ2-1; D possibly corresponds to TRBD1 (9 bases). V lost 2 bases, J lost 10 bases, and 16 bases lay in between. Germline CDR1 and CDR2: SGHDT and YYEEEE. This CDR3 has 14 amino acids. CDR3 DNA sequence: TGTGCCAGCAGCTTAGTTAGCGGGACAGGGGAGCAGTTCTTC. Translation gives CASSLVSGTGEQFF.

This clone has just one count. The rearrangement joins TRBV7-2 to TRBJ1-6; D is undetermined. The germline gives CDR1 SGHTA, CDR2 FQGNSA. V was trimmed by 0 bases and J by 8 bases, leaving 8 bases between them. The CDR3 covers 14 residues. The CDR3 region has the DNA TGTGCCAGCAGCTTAGCGGGGAGTGATTCACCCCTCCACTTT. The encoded protein is CASSLAGSDSPLHF.

The sample holds a few counts of this clone. Other DNA sequences in this sample translate to the same CDR3. The V and J genes are TRBV2 and TRBJ1-1; a possible D gene is TRBD1 (5 bases). Germline lookup yields CDR1 SNHLY and CDR2 FYNNEI. This CDR3 has 14 amino acids. Trimming pared 6 bases from V and 1 base from J, leaving 12 bases between. DNA of the CDR3: TGTGCCAGCAGAGCGACAGATAAGAACACTGAAGCTTTCTTT. Translation gives CASRATDKNTEAFF.

This clone was seen once. The chain couples TRBV5-5 to TRBJ1-4; TRBD1 matches 12 bases. Germline loops: CDR1 SGHKS, CDR2 YYEKEE (reference sequence). The CDR3 extends over 16 amino acids. The junction had 6 bases not matched to a gene; V was cut back by 4 bases and J by 5 bases. In DNA form, the CDR3 reads TGTGCCAGCAGCGAAGGGACAGGGGGCCTCAATGAAAAACTGTTTTTT. Translating it yields CASSEGTGGLNEKLFF.

V gene TRBV5-5 combines with J gene TRBJ1-5, with a weak D call TRBD1 (5 bases). The CDR3 has 15 amino acids. Germline CDR1 reads SGHKS; CDR2 reads YYEKEE (reference sequence). Trimming cost V 4 bases and J 1 base, with 12 bases left between them. This CDR3 is CASSTHQGSNQPQHF. The CDR3 region has the DNA TGTGCCAGCAGCACCCACCAGGGCAGCAATCAGCCCCAGCATTTT.

The CDR3 here is CASSQGGHTEAFF. The CDR3 nucleotides read TGCGCCAGCAGCCAAGGGGGGCACACTGAAGCTTTCTTT. The V call is TRBV4-1, the J call TRBJ1-1; TRBD1 is a possible D gene (6 bases). The CDR3 is 13 residues long. Trimming stripped 1 base from V and 3 bases from J, with 6 bases between. Looked up from germline, CDR1 is MGHRA and CDR2 is YSYEKL.

This rearrangement joins TRBV30 to TRBJ2-6; D is uncertain. Germline V CDR1 and CDR2: GTSNPN, SVGIG (reference sequence). The CDR3 extends over 14 amino acids. The ends were cut back, 6 bases at V and 4 bases at J, with 13 bases in the middle. CDR3 sequence: CACLPHKGANVLTF. DNA for the CDR3: TGTGCCTGCCTGCCCCACAAGGGGGCCAACGTCCTGACTTTC. The full variable domain, completed using reference TRBV30 and TRBJ2-6, is SQTIHQWPATLVQPVGSPLSLECTVEGTSNPNLYWYRQAAGRGLQLLFYSVGIGQISSEVPQNLSASRPQDRQFILSSKKLLLSDSGFYLCACLPHKGANVLTFGAGSRLTVL.